The 9 T cell receptor beta chains below all came from one sample that was sequenced in a study of T cell repertoires in cytomegalovirus infection. From the reads, TCRdb called clonotypes with MiXCR, one entry per CDR3 protein. The repertoire holds under 200,000 distinct CDR3 sequences, about a fifth seen once, with roughly 25% in the top ten. These TCRs' antigens remain unknown. The source material was CD8+ T cells from cultured PBMCs, sampled from culture after CMV antigen stimulation. The origin of the receptors is a human donor in good health (CMV status not recorded). Some clones in this sample may be carry-over from other donors' samples.

This clonotype was found a few times. The gene calls are TRBV7-8 and TRBJ1-5; 7 nucleotides align to TRBD1. V shed 2 bases, J shed 7 bases, and the junction held 14 bases outside the gene matches. The CDR3 consists of 17 residues. Germline loops: CDR1 SGHVS, CDR2 FQNEAQ. Written as DNA, the CDR3 is TGTGCCAGCAGCTTATTCAGGGACAGTGGCGATGGACAGCCCCAGCATTTT. Translation: CASSLFRDSGDGQPQHF.

About this clonotype itself: One end of the junction is discordant with germline, which a read error may explain. This chain links TRBV27 with TRBJ1-1; D is undetermined. The germline CDR1 and CDR2 sequences are MNHEY and SMNVEV (reference sequence). This CDR3 contains 14 residues. The CDR3 DNA reads as TGTGCCAGCTGTTTAGTAAGAATGAACACTGAAGCTTTCTTT. It codes for CASCLVRMNTEAFF.

The rearrangement joins TRBV28 to TRBJ1-2, with D hard to call. V was trimmed by 1 base and J by 1 base, leaving 4 bases between them. This CDR3 is 13 amino acids long. Germline loops: CDR1 MDHEN, CDR2 SYDVKM. The DNA of the CDR3 is TGTGCCAGCAGTTTATTCAATAACTATGGCTACACCTTC. Amino acids: CASSLFNNYGYTF.

This clonotype came up a few times. The genes are TRBV4-1 and TRBJ1-4, with D perhaps matching TRBD1 (5 bases). CDR3 length: 15 residues. The V gene's germline CDR1 is MGHRA and CDR2 YSYEKL. Trimming took 7 bases from V and 4 from J, leaving 16 bases between them. The CDR3 DNA sequence: TGCGCCAGCAACCTCGGGACTGCGAATAATGAAAAACTGTTTTTT. Its translation: CASNLGTANNEKLFF.

This chain joins TRBV6-5 and TRBJ2-7; 7 positions agree with TRBD1. Looked up from germline, CDR1 is MNHEY and CDR2 is SVGAGI. Trimming removed 5 bases from V and 5 bases from J; junction bases left unmatched: 6. The CDR3 extends over 13 amino acids. The CDR3: CASSLYRGHEQYF. CDR3 sequence (DNA): TGTGCCAGCAGTCTGTACAGGGGCCACGAGCAGTACTTC.

This clonotype was seen more than once but under ten times. The V and J genes are TRBV6-6 and TRBJ2-4; D is perhaps TRBD1 or TRBD2 (7 bases each). CDR3 length: 17 amino acids. In germline, CDR1 is MNHNY, CDR2 SVGAGI (reference sequence). V lost 7 bases and J lost 6, with 25 bases in between. The CDR3 is CASTEPARGGSPNIQYF. As DNA, the CDR3 is TGTGCCAGCACCGAACCTGCCAGGGGGGGCTCGCCAAACATTCAGTACTTC.

The rearrangement links TRBV28 to TRBJ2-1; no definite D call. V dropped 4 bases and J dropped 5 bases, with 15 bases sitting between them. Germline V gene sequence: CDR1 MDHEN, CDR2 SYDVKM. The CDR3 runs to 15 residues. CDR3 bases: TGTGCCAGCAGTTCAACCTTTCTGGCCCACAATGAGCAGTTCTTC. Its protein is CASSSTFLAHNEQFF. The full variable domain, with the rest looked up from reference TRBV28 and TRBJ2-1, is DVKVTQSSRYLVKRTGEKVFLECVQDMDHENMFWYRQDPGLGLRLIYFSYDVKMKEKGDIPEGYSVSREKKERFSLILESASTNQTSMYLCASSSTFLAHNEQFFGPGTRLTVL.

This clonotype has just a few counts. The chain recombines TRBV7-2 with TRBJ1-5; the D is unclear. V shed 2 bases and J shed 3 bases, with 17 bases lying between them. The length of the CDR3 is 17 residues. Germline V gene sequence: CDR1 SGHTA, CDR2 FQGNSA. The CDR3 coding sequence is TGTGCCAGCAGCTTAATTTATGCCCCGGACCTCAATCAGCCCCAGCATTTT. Residues: CASSLIYAPDLNQPQHF.

This clonotype was detected a few times. The genes are TRBV7-6 and TRBJ1-1, with a weak D call TRBD1 (6 bases). The germline gives CDR1 SGHVS, CDR2 FNYEAQ. This CDR3 has 15 amino acids. V lost 0 bases, J lost 3 bases, and 11 bases lay in between. The CDR3 bases are TGTGCCAGCAGCTTAGCGTCGACAGGATACACTGAAGCTTTCTTT. This codes for CASSLASTGYTEAFF. Full variable domain (missing parts from reference TRBV7-6 and TRBJ1-1): GAGVSQSPRYKVTKRGQDVALRCDPISGHVSLYWYRQALGQGPEFLTYFNYEAQQDKSGLPNDRFSAERPEGSISTLTIQRTEQRDSAMYRCASSLASTGYTEAFFGQGTRLTVV.